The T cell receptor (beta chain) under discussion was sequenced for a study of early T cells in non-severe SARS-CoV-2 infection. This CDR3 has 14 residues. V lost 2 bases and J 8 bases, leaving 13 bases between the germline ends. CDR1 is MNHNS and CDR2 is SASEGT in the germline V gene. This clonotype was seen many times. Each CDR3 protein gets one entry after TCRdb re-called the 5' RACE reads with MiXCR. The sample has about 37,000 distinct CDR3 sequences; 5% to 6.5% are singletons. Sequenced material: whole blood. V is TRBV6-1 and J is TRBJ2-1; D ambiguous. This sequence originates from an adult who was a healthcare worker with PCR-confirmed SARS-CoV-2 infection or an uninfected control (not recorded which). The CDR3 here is CASSELSLWDEQFF. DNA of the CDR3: TGTGCCAGCAGTGAATTGTCACTATGGGATGAGCAGTTCTTC.